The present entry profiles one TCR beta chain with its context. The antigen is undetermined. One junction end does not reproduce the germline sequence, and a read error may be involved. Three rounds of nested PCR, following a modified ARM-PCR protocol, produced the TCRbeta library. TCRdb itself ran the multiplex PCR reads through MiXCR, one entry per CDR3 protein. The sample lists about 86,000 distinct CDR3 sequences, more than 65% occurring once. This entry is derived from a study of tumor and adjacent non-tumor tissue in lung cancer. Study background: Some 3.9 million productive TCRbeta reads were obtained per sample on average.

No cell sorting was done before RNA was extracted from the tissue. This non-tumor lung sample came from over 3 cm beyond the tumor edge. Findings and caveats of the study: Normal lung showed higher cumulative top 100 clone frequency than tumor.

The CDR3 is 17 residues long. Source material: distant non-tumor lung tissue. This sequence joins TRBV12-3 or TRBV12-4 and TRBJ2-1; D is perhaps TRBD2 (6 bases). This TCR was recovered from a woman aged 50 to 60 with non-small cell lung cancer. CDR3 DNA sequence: TGTGCCAGCAGTGTGACTATCGGGAGAGAATATTATAATGAGCGGTTCTTC. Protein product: CASSVTIGREYYNERFF.